Shown below are 13 T cell receptor beta chains from a single sample sequenced in a study of blood T cell repertoires in COVID-19. The repertoire was sequenced with immunoSEQ multiplex PCR; TCRdb's copy has only in-frame clones and lacks some. This table holds 150,000 or so clones, more than 70% found once. Sequenced sample: PBMCs or T cells enriched from blood (not recorded which). Every receptor here comes from a woman in her forties or fifties in a cohort exposed to, infected with or recovered from COVID-19 (not recorded which).

The V gene is TRBV5-4, the J gene TRBJ2-5; D gene unclear. Per germline, CDR1 SGHNT and CDR2 YYREEE (reference sequence). This CDR3 has 13 amino acids. V was clipped by 0 bases and J by 1 base, with 4 bases between them. CDR3 loop: CASSLGLQETQYF. CDR3 in DNA: TGTGCCAGCAGCTTGGGTCTCCAAGAGACCCAGTACTTC.

The V gene is TRBV12-3 or TRBV12-4, the J gene TRBJ2-7; D is undetermined. V lost 6 bases and J lost 3, with 12 bases in between. The CDR3 extends over 13 amino acids. Here the CDR3 DNA reads TGTGCCAGCAGCCGCACCGGGTTCTACGAGCAGTACTTC. This sequence encodes CASSRTGFYEQYF.

This clone was detected ten times or more. The chain uses TRBV4-1 and TRBJ2-7; D not resolved. Germline lookup yields CDR1 MGHRA and CDR2 YSYEKL. The V end was cut by 2 bases, the J end by 6 bases, with 14 bases between. This CDR3 contains 14 residues. The CDR3 sequence: CASSQPLSPGEQYF. The CDR3 coding sequence is TGCGCCAGCAGCCAACCACTTAGTCCGGGCGAGCAGTACTTC.

The chain combines TRBV2 with TRBJ1-5; the D gene is possibly TRBD1 (5 bases). CDR1 and CDR2 from the germline V gene are SNHLY and FYNNEI. The CDR3 runs 14 residues. V was shortened by 6 bases and J by 5 bases, with 14 bases between the two germline ends. CDR3 residues: CASRDVAGYQPQHF. The CDR3 coding sequence is TGTGCCAGCAGAGACGTCGCAGGGTATCAGCCCCAGCATTTT.

This chain joins TRBV11-2 and TRBJ2-5, with D maybe TRBD2 (7 bases). Trimming removed 0 bases from V and 11 bases from J, with 10 bases in between. Germline CDR1 SGHAT, CDR2 FQNNGV. The CDR3 contains 12 residues. This CDR3 is CASSLDRGAQYF. CDR3 nucleotides: TGTGCCAGCAGCTTAGATCGGGGGGCTCAGTACTTC. The complete variable domain, with remaining parts taken from reference TRBV11-2 and TRBJ2-5, reads EAGVAQSPRYKIIEKRQSVAFWCNPISGHATLYWYQQILGQGPKLLIQFQNNGVVDDSQLPKDRFSAERLKGVDSTLKIQPAKLEDSAVYLCASSLDRGAQYFGPGTRLLVL.

Only a few counts were recorded for this clone. J is TRBJ2-7 and V is TRBV21-1; the table's D call, TRBD2, has no DNA check behind it. TRBV21-1 is a recognized pseudogene. The CDR3 extends over 12 amino acids. Here the CDR3 reads CASSKRGYEQYF. The CDR3 DNA reads TGTGCCAGCAGCAAGCGGGGATACGAGCAGTACTTC.

This chain connects TRBV19 to TRBJ1-4, with a tentative D call TRBD1 (5 bases). CDR3 size: 16 residues. The ends were cut back, 5 bases at V and 1 base at J, with 14 bases in the middle. From germline, CDR1 is LNHDA and CDR2 SQIVND (reference sequence). CDR3 residues: CASSFNWGGTNEKLFF. CDR3 DNA: TGTGCCAGTAGTTTCAACTGGGGGGGAACTAATGAAAAACTGTTTTTT. The full variable domain, completed using reference TRBV19 and TRBJ1-4, is DGGITQSPKYLFRKEGQNVTLSCEQNLNHDAMYWYRQDPGQGLRLIYYSQIVNDFQKGDIAEGYSVSREKKESFPLTVTSAQKNPTAFYLCASSFNWGGTNEKLFFGSGTQLSVL.

The V and J genes are TRBV3-1 (or the pseudogene TRBV3-2) and TRBJ2-7; 9 nucleotides align to TRBD2. CDR3 length: 16 amino acids. CDR1 LGHDT and CDR2 YNNKEL come from the germline V gene (reference sequence). V trimming: 1 base; J trimming: 4 bases; junction bases outside the gene matches: 8. The CDR3 nucleotides read TGTGCCAGCAGCCAAGTTGCGGGGGGGGTAAGATACGAGCAGTACTTC. Protein: CASSQVAGGVRYEQYF.

The chain joins TRBV28 to TRBJ1-5, with D maybe TRBD1 (6 bases). CDR3 length: 17 residues. V was trimmed by 1 base and J by 0 bases, leaving 13 bases between them. Germline-derived CDR1 and CDR2 are MDHEN and SYDVKM. The CDR3 bases are TGTGCCAGCAGTTTATCCCCTACAGGGTATAGCAATCAGCCCCAGCATTTT. Translated: CASSLSPTGYSNQPQHF.

The genes are TRBV19 and TRBJ1-2, with TRBD1 matching 8 bases. The CDR3 length is 17 residues. Germline loops: CDR1 LNHDA, CDR2 SQIVND (reference sequence). Trimming removed 10 bases from V and 4 bases from J; junction bases left unmatched: 20. CDR3 protein: CATTGTRLAGGGYGYTF. CDR3 coding DNA: TGTGCCACGACGGGGACGCGCTTGGCAGGGGGCGGCTATGGCTACACCTTC.

CDR3 in DNA: TGTGCCAGCACCGACAGGGCGAACACTGAAGCTTTCTTT. As protein: CASTDRANTEAFF. The chain links TRBV18 to TRBJ1-1, with TRBD1 matching over 7 bases. This CDR3 comprises 13 residues. The V gene end was trimmed by 8 bases and the J gene end by 1 base; junction bases not matched to a gene: 4. The germline V gene has CDR1 KGHSH and CDR2 LQKENI.

As to this clone: At the DNA level, this CDR3 is encoded by other sequences in the same sample as well. The rearrangement uses TRBV12-3 or TRBV12-4 and TRBJ1-5; 8 bases are shared with TRBD1. This CDR3 comprises 13 residues. Germline trimming cut 6 bases from V and 6 bases from J; bases unmatched to any gene: 4. CDR3 protein: CASSATGGQPQHF. In DNA, the CDR3 is TGTGCCAGCAGCGCAACAGGGGGTCAGCCCCAGCATTTT.

This chain links TRBV15 with TRBJ2-7; D is ambiguous. The CDR3 runs to 14 residues. With 0 bases removed from V and 0 bases from J, the gap between germline ends came to 6 bases. From germline, CDR1 is LNHNV and CDR2 YYDKDF (reference sequence). The CDR3 region is CATSRDRSSYEQYF. The CDR3 DNA follows: TGTGCCACCAGCAGAGACCGGAGCTCCTACGAGCAGTACTTC.